This T cell receptor (beta chain) comes out of a study of control samples from healthy donors and cancer patients. Data came from immunoSEQ multiplex PCR; TCRdb stores just in-frame clones and leaves some out. The sample holds around 68,000 clones, under 85% seen once. Germline CDR1 and CDR2: LGHNA and YSLEER. This CDR3 has 16 amino acids. Trimming cost V 0 bases and J 1 base; bases outside gene matches: 5. This TCR was sampled from a man aged 60-69 years in good health. The specimen sequenced was blood. This chain uses TRBV4-3 with TRBJ1-1; 7 bases fit TRBD1. This chain's CDR3 is CASSQDPGQTNTEAFF. For the CDR3, the DNA is TGCGCCAGCAGCCAAGACCCGGGACAGACGAACACTGAAGCTTTCTTT.